This paragraph reports one T cell receptor beta chain. There is no known antigen for this receptor. The input lacks base qualities; no much larger clone sits a single base away. The data are from a study of blood T cell repertoires in COVID-19 (dated by TCRdb to 2020 to 2021). For the wider study: Samples covering the acute and convalescent phases of COVID-19 were provided by collaborators in the United States, Italy and Spain. The material from the prospective study consisted of cDNA or gDNA derived from T cells, B-cell-depleted T cells, or PBMCs. The dataset comprised deeply sampled blood TCRbeta repertoires from subjects exposed to, actively infected with, or recovered from COVID-19. The repertoires were released in a freely available public database intended as a resource for research on the immune response to SARS-CoV-2. The samples were drawn from the first 160 participants of the ongoing ImmuneRACE study and from roughly 1,300 subjects provided by 6 global collaborators. A de-identified subject ID, COVID-19 status, age in years and sex were almost always included in the sample metadata. HLA class I and class II types, where available, came from metadata supplied by the sample provider rather than from assay-based typing. What the study reported, not specific to this receptor: Clinical and demographic metadata were provided uncurated, with the amount varying by source and participant.

Whole blood was collected in K2EDTA tubes by collaborating institutions according to the institutions' own protocols. For TCRbeta analysis, collaborators shipped samples in one of three forms: frozen whole blood, isolated PBMCs, or DNA extracted from either of those sample types. From a lookup of the germline V gene (reference sequence), CDR1 and CDR2 are SGHKS and YYEKEE. Counted from cysteine to phenylalanine, this CDR3 has 18 amino acids. The only DNA kept is the CDR3, 54 bases in frame from the first base. V and J are truncated by 4 bases and 0 bases respectively, leaving an intervening sequence of 19 bases. The immunoSEQ Assay, a bias-controlled multiplex PCR, was used to amplify TCRbeta CDR3 regions from genomic DNA. In the original analysis: Within the assay, amplification of reference gene primers was used to estimate how many nucleated cells each sample contained. Sequence reads were collapsed and filtered to measure the absolute abundance of every unique TCRbeta CDR3 rearrangement. For each sample, productive Simpson clonality was calculated by taking the square root of Simpson's diversity index across productive rearrangements. TCRdb provides this immuneACCESS table in a form limited to in-frame rearrangements. Some clones are lacking; in checked studies, under half of them reflect an unresolved V gene, and why the rest are absent is not known. That table is the source of V, J and clone size, and D and trimming were worked out from the DNA. The sample has about 110,000 clones on record, around 83% of them singletons. The biggest ten clones account for under 2.5% of the sample.

This chain is built from TRBV5-5 and TRBJ1-4, and the D gene may be TRBD1, 6 bases matching. The clonotype originates from a human donor in a cohort sampled during active COVID-19. The sequencing input was peripheral blood. CDR3 reads: CASSPTFKPGATNEKLFF. The DNA reads as follows: TGTGCCAGCAGCCCAACATTTAAACCAGGGGCAACTAATGAAAAACTGTTTTTT.